This is a list of T cell receptor beta chains from one sample in a study of human CD4 T cells and Enterobacteriaceae. Here immunoSEQ multiplex PCR was the method, and the copy in TCRdb shows in-frame clones only, minus some. Found here are tens of thousands of clones, around four fifths of them singletons; the top ten hold over 1.5%. Specimen: memory CD4+ T cells from blood. The receptors shown here come from a human donor in good health. The CDR3 runs from the conserved cysteine through the conserved F or W. The order of the fields is D gene, V gene, CDR3 length, J gene, clone size, CDR3 DNA, CDR3 protein. The D gene is left open where the match is weak. Clone size, where shown, is once, few, many, or a class for clones that have expanded.

>NA|TRBV6-5|13|TRBJ1-5|few
TGTGCCAGCAGTTACTCGGGCGCTCAGCCCCAGCATTTT
CASSYSGAQPQHF
>TRBD1|TRBV7-3|16|TRBJ2-1|NA
TGTGCCAGCAGCTTATTATCGGACCGCCCAGGGGGTGAGCAGTTCTTC
CASSLLSDRPGGEQFF
>NA|TRBV19|13|TRBJ2-2|NA
TGTGCCAGTAGCTCTCAGAACACCGGGGAGCTGTTTTTT
CASSSQNTGELFF
>TRBD2|TRBV6-5|16|TRBJ2-3|NA
TGTGCCAGCAGTTTTCACGGGAGGACTAGGGGAGATACGCAGTATTTT
CASSFHGRTRGDTQYF
>TRBD2|TRBV25-1|14|TRBJ2-7|NA
TGTGCCAGCAGTGATTCTAGCGGGAACTACGAGCAGTACTTC
CASSDSSGNYEQYF
>NA|TRBV2|15|TRBJ1-5|NA
TGTGCCAGCAGTGAAGCGCGGGGGGCCGGTCAGCCCCAGCATTTT
CASSEARGAGQPQHF
>NA|TRBV11-2|17|TRBJ2-3|NA
TGTGCCAGCAGCTTAGGACCCCCAGGCTCCGGGACAGATACGCAGTATTTT
CASSLGPPGSGTDTQYF
>TRBD1|TRBV5-1|14|TRBJ1-1|NA
TGCGCCAGCAGCTTACAACAGGGGCTAACTGAAGCTTTCTTT
CASSLQQGLTEAFF
>TRBD1|TRBV19|15|TRBJ1-2|few
TGTGCCAGTAGTAAGGACAGGGAACGGTTGAATGGCTACACCTTC
CASSKDRERLNGYTF
>NA|TRBV28|13|TRBJ2-4|once
TGTGCCAGCAGGCCCCGGGGGTTGTACATTCAGTACTTC
CASRPRGLYIQYF
>NA|TRBV25-1|17|TRBJ1-4|once
TGTGCCAGCAGTGAATTATCCCAGGGAGCAACTAATGAAAAACTGTTTTTT
CASSELSQGATNEKLFF
>NA|TRBV7-9|18|TRBJ2-3|NA
TGTGCCAGCAGCTCAAGTGGTTCGTGGTCTCAGAGCACAGATACGCAGTATTTT
CASSSSGSWSQSTDTQYF
>NA|TRBV19|15|TRBJ1-4|NA
TGTGCCAGTAGTGGCGGAGTCGCAACTAATGAAAAACTGTTTTTT
CASSGGVATNEKLFF
>NA|TRBV10-3|14|TRBJ2-3|NA
TGTGCCATCAGTGAACAGGGCCCTCAGGGTACGCAGTATTTT
CAISEQGPQGTQYF
>NA|TRBV10-2|13|TRBJ1-2|NA
TGCGCCAGCAGTGAGTCGGATGGGGGCGGCTACACCTTC
CASSESDGGGYTF
>TRBD2|TRBV9|16|TRBJ2-7|few
TGTGCCAGCAGCCCCCATCCGGGAGGTCGTTCCTACGAGCAGTACTTC
CASSPHPGGRSYEQYF
>NA|TRBV7-2|14|TRBJ2-2|NA
TGTGCCAGCACGCTGAGCGCGAACACCGGGGAGCTGTTTTTT
CASTLSANTGELFF
>TRBD2|TRBV18|16|TRBJ2-3|NA
TGTGCCAGCTCCCCCCAGTCCAGCGGGAGTGGCGATACGCAGTATTTT
CASSPQSSGSGDTQYF
>TRBD1|TRBV11-2|15|TRBJ1-1|NA
TGTGCCAGCAGTCTGAGGACAGGCTTGAACACTGAAGCTTTCTTT
CASSLRTGLNTEAFF
>NA|TRBV19|16|TRBJ1-5|NA
TGTGCCAGTACTCTGTCGCGGGCAGGCTTGAGTCAGCCCCAGCATTTT
CASTLSRAGLSQPQHF
>NA|TRBV27|15|TRBJ2-4|NA
TGTGCCAGGTGGTTAAGGGGAGTTGGCAAAAACATTCAGTACTTC
CARWLRGVGKNIQYF
>TRBD1|TRBV5-1|15|TRBJ1-2|NA
TGCGCCAGCAGCTTGGAGGGACAGGGTAACTATGGCTACACCTTC
CASSLEGQGNYGYTF
>NA|TRBV5-1|14|TRBJ2-1|NA
TGCGCCAGCAGCCGGGACCCTGGCTACAATGAGCAGTTCTTC
CASSRDPGYNEQFF
>NA|TRBV11-1|15|TRBJ2-1|NA
TGTGCCAGCAGCTTAACAGGGTGGTCCTACAATGAGCAGTTCTTC
CASSLTGWSYNEQFF
>TRBD2|TRBV19|16|TRBJ2-2|NA
TGTGCCAGTAAGGGGCTAGCGGGAGGGTACACCGGGGAGCTGTTTTTT
CASKGLAGGYTGELFF
>TRBD2|TRBV11-2|15|TRBJ2-1|NA
TGTGCCAGCAGCTTAGTAGAGGGAGGGCCGGGTGAGCAGTTCTTC
CASSLVEGGPGEQFF
>NA|TRBV5-6|15|TRBJ1-5|NA
TGTGCCAGCAGCTTGGAAGGCAGGAAGGTTCAGCCCCAGCATTTT
CASSLEGRKVQPQHF
>NA|TRBV4-2|17|TRBJ2-1|NA
TGTGCCAGCAGCCAAGAAGGTGCGGATAGCTCCTACAATGAGCAGTTCTTC
CASSQEGADSSYNEQFF
>NA|TRBV7-2|13|TRBJ1-2|NA
TGTGCCAGCAGGCCAAGCAGCTTCTATGGCTACACCTTC
CASRPSSFYGYTF
>NA|TRBV9|14|TRBJ2-3|NA
TGTGCCAGCAGCCCCACGACAACCACGGATACGCAGTATTTT
CASSPTTTTDTQYF
>NA|TRBV6-1|15|TRBJ2-1|NA
TGTGCCAGCAGGAGGGCAGGGCAAAATTACAATGAGCAGTTCTTC
CASRRAGQNYNEQFF
>TRBD1|TRBV2|15|TRBJ1-2|NA
TGTGCCAGCAGTGCCCTCCGGGACAGGGGTGGTAGCTACACCTTC
CASSALRDRGGSYTF
>TRBD1|TRBV5-4|15|TRBJ1-1|NA
TGTGCCAGCAGCTTGGCCGGGACAGTGAACACTGAAGCTTTCTTT
CASSLAGTVNTEAFF
>NA|TRBV18|15|TRBJ2-7|NA
TGTGCCAGCTCACCCGGGACCAAGGACTCCTACGAGCAGTACTTC
CASSPGTKDSYEQYF
>TRBD1|TRBV7-2|15|TRBJ2-5|medium-sized
TGTGCCAGCAGCCTGGACAGGATTGAGTTAAAGACCCAGTACTTC
CASSLDRIELKTQYF
>NA|TRBV7-7|16|TRBJ2-2|NA
TGTGCCAGCAGCTTAGCCTCCGGGACTGTCACCGGGGAGCTGTTTTTT
CASSLASGTVTGELFF
>TRBD1|TRBV6-1|14|TRBJ2-7|NA
TGTGCCACCCGGTATGGACAGGGCGCATACGAGCAGTACTTC
CATRYGQGAYEQYF
>NA|TRBV5-1|16|TRBJ1-4|few
TGCGCCAGCAGCTTTGACTCACGAGGAGGTACGGAAAAACTGTTTTTT
CASSFDSRGGTEKLFF
>TRBD2|TRBV6-5|15|TRBJ2-1|NA
TGTGCCAGCACCCGCGGGACTAGCGGGAAGGATGAGCAGTTCTTC
CASTRGTSGKDEQFF
>TRBD2|TRBV19|15|TRBJ2-7|NA
TGTGCCAGTAGTATGATAGTAGCGGGAGCGGCAGTGCAGTACTTC
CASSMIVAGAAVQYF
>NA|TRBV7-8|13|TRBJ2-2|NA
TGTGCCAGCAGCTCGGTGAACACCGGGGAGCTGTTTTTT
CASSSVNTGELFF
>TRBD2|TRBV19|15|TRBJ2-7|NA
TGTGCCAGTAGAGAAACTAGCGGGCCGTCCTACGAGCAGTACTTC
CASRETSGPSYEQYF
>NA|TRBV28|16|TRBJ1-1|NA
TGTGCCAGCAGTTTCGGAAGGGTCGGACGACACACTGAAGCTTTCTTT
CASSFGRVGRHTEAFF
>TRBD2|TRBV19|15|TRBJ2-3|NA
TGTGCCACATCCCCGGGGGGGGGCGTAGCAGATACGCAGTATTTT
CATSPGGGVADTQYF
>NA|TRBV9|15|TRBJ2-7|NA
TGTGCCAGCAGCCCCCAGGCGGGATTCTTTGCCGAGCAGTACTTC
CASSPQAGFFAEQYF
>NA|TRBV7-3|15|TRBJ2-3|NA
TGTGCCAGCAGCCCCATCGGTGGGCCGTCAGATACGCAGTATTTT
CASSPIGGPSDTQYF
>NA|TRBV27|15|TRBJ1-4|NA
TGTGCCAGCAGTTTAATGGGGGCAACTAATGAAAAACTGTTTTTT
CASSLMGATNEKLFF
>NA|TRBV2|15|TRBJ2-1|NA
TGTGCCAGCAGTCGGGAAGGGGGAGGAGGCAATGAGCAGTTCTTC
CASSREGGGGNEQFF